Each of the 16 T cell receptor beta chains below was sequenced from the same sample in a study. TCRdb independently ran MiXCR on the RT-PCR reads; one entry per CDR3 protein. The sample shows hundreds of thousands of distinct CDR3 sequences, 14% of them seen only once. The specimen sequenced was memory CD4+ T cells from blood. All receptors come from a female donor in good health, serving as a healthy control.

This clonotype was detected ten times or more. V is TRBV24-1 and J is TRBJ1-5; 7 positions agree with TRBD1. Losses at the gene ends were 6 bases for V and 3 bases for J; bases not matched to a gene: 7. Germline lookup yields CDR1 KGHDR and CDR2 SFDVKD. The length of the CDR3 is 15 residues. The CDR3 loop reads CATSPSGQHNQPQHF. The DNA of the CDR3 is TGTGCCACCAGTCCCTCGGGACAGCACAATCAGCCCCAGCATTTT.

The chain couples TRBV6-5 to TRBJ1-4; possibly TRBD1 for D (6 bases). V lost 5 bases and J lost 6, with 13 bases in between. This CDR3 spans 14 amino acids. Germline V lookup: CDR1 MNHEY, CDR2 SVGAGI. The CDR3 region is CASSKQGVDEKLFF. CDR3 nucleotide sequence: TGTGCCAGCAGTAAACAGGGTGTGGATGAAAAACTGTTTTTT.

The chain is built from TRBV7-2 and TRBJ2-5; D perhaps matches TRBD2 (5 bases). Deletions cut 4 bases from V and 1 base from J, with 7 bases between. This CDR3 has 13 amino acids. CDR1 and CDR2 from the germline V gene are SGHTA and FQGNSA. CDR3 DNA sequence: TGTGCCAGCAGCTCTAGCTTCCAAGAGACCCAGTACTTC. Translation: CASSSSFQETQYF.

The chain combines TRBV28 with TRBJ2-3; TRBD2 agrees at 9 bases. Germline assignment: CDR1 MDHEN and CDR2 SYDVKM. CDR3 length: 15 amino acids. Losses at the gene ends were 4 bases for V and 6 bases for J; bases not matched to a gene: 8. In DNA form, the CDR3 reads TGTGCCAGCAGTTCCCAGCGGGCGGGGGGGGATACGCAGTATTTT. Amino acids: CASSSQRAGGDTQYF.

Here the CDR3 DNA reads TGTGCCAGTAGTATCGGGTCTAGCGGACCCTACAATGAGCAGTTCTTC. It translates to CASSIGSSGPYNEQFF. The rearrangement links TRBV19 to TRBJ2-1; 7 bases match TRBD2. In germline, CDR1 is LNHDA, CDR2 SQIVND (reference sequence). The V segment lost 3 bases and the J segment 2 bases; nucleotides outside the gene matches: 7. This CDR3 has 16 amino acids.

The V call is TRBV27, the J call TRBJ2-7, with a possible D match to TRBD1 (5 bases). The CDR3 runs 17 residues. V lost 0 bases, J lost 4 bases, and 19 bases lay in between. CDR1 MNHEY and CDR2 SMNVEV come from the germline V gene (reference sequence). CDR3 DNA: TGTGCCAGCAGTTTATCACCCGACAGAAACGGAGTGTACGAGCAGTACTTC. This translates into CASSLSPDRNGVYEQYF.

The chain is built from TRBV6-5 and TRBJ2-2; tentative D call: TRBD2 (6 bases). Germline CDR1 is MNHEY and CDR2 is SVGAGI. Deletions cut 5 bases from V and 8 bases from J, with 12 bases between. This CDR3 is 13 amino acids long. The CDR3 reads CASSRDFAGELFF. The DNA of the CDR3 is TGTGCCAGCAGTCGGGACTTCGCTGGGGAGCTGTTTTTT.

The gene calls are TRBV5-1 and TRBJ1-1; 7 bases agree with TRBD1. Germline assignment: CDR1 SGHRS and CDR2 YFSETQ. J was trimmed by 4 bases and V by 5 bases; bases with no gene match: 5. This CDR3 has 13 amino acids. The CDR3 region is CASRTGEATEAFF. The CDR3 bases are TGCGCCAGCAGAACAGGGGAGGCCACTGAAGCTTTCTTT.

This clonotype has at least ten counts. The chain employs TRBV12-3 or TRBV12-4 and TRBJ2-5, with 9 bases matching TRBD1. The CDR3 has 13 residues. The J segment lost 1 base and the V segment lost 6 bases, leaving 0 bases of the junction unmatched. DNA of the CDR3: TGTGCCAGCAGACAGGGGGCCCAAGAGACCCAGTACTTC. This codes for CASRQGAQETQYF.

Only a few counts were recorded for this clonotype. V gene TRBV6-2 or TRBV6-3 combines with J gene TRBJ2-1; 7 bases fit TRBD2. CDR1 MNHEY and CDR2 SVGEGT come from the germline V gene. The junction had 14 bases not matched to a gene; V was cut back by 0 bases and J by 0 bases. This CDR3 contains 20 residues. The CDR3 sequence: CASSYSALADSPSSYNEQFF. CDR3 DNA: TGTGCCAGCAGTTACTCAGCCCTAGCGGACTCCCCGAGCTCCTACAATGAGCAGTTCTTC.

V gene TRBV4-2 combines with J gene TRBJ1-2, with TRBD1 matching over 7 bases. The length of the CDR3 is 15 residues. CDR1 LGHNA and CDR2 YNFKEQ come from the germline V gene. V lost 3 bases to trimming and J lost 8 bases; unmatched junction nucleotides: 12. This chain's CDR3 is CASSQDPGQAAGYTF. CDR3 in DNA: TGTGCCAGCAGCCAGGATCCCGGACAGGCGGCAGGCTACACCTTC.

This clonotype was observed many times. The chain joins TRBV28 to TRBJ2-7, with 7 bases fitting TRBD2. Per the germline V gene, CDR1 is MDHEN and CDR2 is SYDVKM. V was pared by 3 bases and J by 4 bases, with 9 bases of the junction left unmatched. There are 15 residues in the CDR3. The CDR3 region is CASSFQSAGLYEQYF. CDR3 DNA sequence: TGTGCCAGCAGTTTCCAGTCGGCGGGACTATACGAGCAGTACTTC.

This clonotype was seen only a few times. The chain is built from TRBV20-1 and TRBJ2-5; 8 bases are a match to TRBD2. With 3 bases clipped from V and 2 bases from J, the junction kept 5 bases outside the gene matches. Per germline, CDR1 DFQATT and CDR2 SNEGSKA (reference sequence). This CDR3 spans 14 amino acids. CDR3 bases: TGCAGTGCTAGTATTGTAGCGGGACAAGAGACCCAGTACTTC. This encodes CSASIVAGQETQYF.

This clonotype was recorded a few times. In DNA form, the CDR3 reads TGTGCCAGCAGTGCCCCGGGACACGAGCAGTACTTC. Protein: CASSAPGHEQYF. This chain links TRBV28 with TRBJ2-7, with D possibly being TRBD1 or TRBD2 (5 bases each). Trimming took off 5 bases at V and 5 bases at J, with 10 bases between the two ends. The CDR3 is made up of 12 amino acids. From germline, CDR1 is MDHEN and CDR2 SYDVKM.

This clonotype was counted only a few times. This chain connects TRBV24-1 to TRBJ1-2; 7 bases fit TRBD1. The CDR3 covers 15 residues. Germline V gene data show CDR1 as KGHDR and CDR2 as SFDVKD. Trimming took 5 bases from V and 6 from J; bases not matched to a gene: 11. The CDR3 here is CATSARQGLSDGYTF. CDR3 coding DNA: TGTGCCACCAGTGCTAGACAGGGTTTGAGTGATGGCTACACCTTC.

The chain uses TRBV7-9 and TRBJ1-1; TRBD1 might be the D (6 bases). This CDR3 spans 14 amino acids. Trimming cost V 3 bases and J 5 bases, with 13 bases left between them. Germline V gene data show CDR1 as SEHNR and CDR2 as FQNEAQ (reference sequence). The CDR3 sequence is CASSLTGEVTEAFF. In nucleotides, the CDR3 is TGTGCCAGCAGCTTGACAGGTGAGGTGACTGAAGCTTTCTTT.